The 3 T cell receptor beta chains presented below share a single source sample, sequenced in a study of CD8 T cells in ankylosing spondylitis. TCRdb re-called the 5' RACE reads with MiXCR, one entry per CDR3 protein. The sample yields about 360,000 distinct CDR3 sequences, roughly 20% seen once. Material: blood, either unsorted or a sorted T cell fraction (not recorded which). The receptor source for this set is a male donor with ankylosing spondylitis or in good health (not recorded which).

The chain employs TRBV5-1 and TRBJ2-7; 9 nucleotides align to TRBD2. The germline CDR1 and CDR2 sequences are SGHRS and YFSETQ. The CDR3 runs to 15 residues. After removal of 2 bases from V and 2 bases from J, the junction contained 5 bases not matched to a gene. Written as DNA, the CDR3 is TGCGCCAGCAGCTTCTATAGCGGGGGTACCTACGAGCAGTACTTC. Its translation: CASSFYSGGTYEQYF.

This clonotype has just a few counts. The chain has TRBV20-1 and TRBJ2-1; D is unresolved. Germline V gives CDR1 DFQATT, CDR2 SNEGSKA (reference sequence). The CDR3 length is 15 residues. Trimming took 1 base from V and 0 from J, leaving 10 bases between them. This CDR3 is CSARVSQSSYNEQFF. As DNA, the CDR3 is TGCAGTGCTAGAGTTTCACAGAGCTCCTACAATGAGCAGTTCTTC.

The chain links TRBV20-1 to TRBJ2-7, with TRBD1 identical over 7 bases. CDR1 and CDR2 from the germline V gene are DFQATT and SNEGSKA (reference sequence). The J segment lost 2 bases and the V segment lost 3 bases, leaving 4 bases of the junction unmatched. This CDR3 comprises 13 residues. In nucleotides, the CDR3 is TGCAGTGCTAGGGGACAGCTTACCTACGAGCAGTACTTC. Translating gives CSARGQLTYEQYF.